This T cell receptor beta chain was captured by sequencing in a study of blood T cell repertoires in COVID-19. Study-level background: Samples of COVID-19 (acute and convalescent) were obtained from the United States, Italy and Spain. Sources were T cells, B-cell-depleted T cells, or PBMCs; the material itself was cDNA or gDNA.

Assay: immunoSEQ multiplex PCR; the TCRdb copy retains only in-frame clones and omits some. This sample has almost 250,000 clones, with 86% found just once. CDR1 SGHRS and CDR2 YFSETQ come from the germline V gene. The germline V and J ends were trimmed by 4 bases and 2 bases, with 9 bases remaining between them. There are 13 residues in the CDR3. The V and J genes are TRBV5-1 and TRBJ1-2, with D possibly matching TRBD1 (6 bases). Sequenced input: peripheral blood. This sequence was found in a woman aged 60-75 years who had recovered from COVID-19. Here the CDR3 reads CASSIQGNYGYTF. Written as DNA, the CDR3 is TGCGCCAGCAGCATCCAGGGGAACTATGGCTACACCTTC.